Presented here are 27 T cell receptor beta chains from one specimen sequenced in a study of shared clonotypes between healthy human individuals. Measured with immunoSEQ multiplex PCR; TCRdb has only the in-frame clones, and not every one. The data hold approximately 1.5 million clones, with approximately 98% observed a single time. Specimen: naive CD4+ T cells sorted from blood. The subset: CD45RA+ positively selected. The origin of the receptors is a man aged 25 to 45 in good health.

The genes are TRBV11-3 and TRBJ2-1, with 8 bases matching TRBD1. The germline V gene encodes CDR1 SGHNT and CDR2 YENEEA. The CDR3 is 17 residues long. Trimming cost V 1 base and J 0 bases; bases outside gene matches: 5. The CDR3 here is CASSLGEGTGSYNEQFF. As DNA, the CDR3 is TGTGCCAGCAGCTTAGGGGAAGGGACAGGCTCCTACAATGAGCAGTTCTTC.

The gene calls are TRBV11-3 and TRBJ2-3; 9 bases are a match to TRBD2. CDR3 length equals 16 residues. Germline assignment: CDR1 SGHNT and CDR2 YENEEA. V trimming: 5 bases; J trimming: 4 bases; junction bases outside the gene matches: 10. CDR3 sequence reads: CASSSGIAGVPDTQYF. The CDR3 coding sequence is TGTGCCAGCAGCAGCGGTATAGCGGGAGTCCCAGATACGCAGTATTTT.

This chain uses TRBV19 with TRBJ2-1, with 7 bases aligning to TRBD1. Germline trimming cut 9 bases from V and 1 base from J; bases unmatched to any gene: 6. From germline, CDR1 is LNHDA and CDR2 SQIVND (reference sequence). The CDR3 is made up of 14 amino acids. The CDR3 loop reads CASEKTGSYNEQFF. In DNA form, the CDR3 reads TGTGCCAGCGAAAAGACAGGGTCCTACAATGAGCAGTTCTTC.

The chain carries TRBV10-3 and TRBJ2-7, with D unclear. Trimming left V 0 bases short and J 4 bases short, with 13 bases between. CDR1 is ENHRY and CDR2 is SYGVKD in the germline V gene. The CDR3 has 15 amino acids. The CDR3 DNA reads as TGTGCCATCAGTGAGTCGGCCCAGGTAAAGTACGAGCAGTACTTC. It encodes CAISESAQVKYEQYF.

Of note for this clone: This same CDR3 is encoded by further DNA sequences in the sample. The V gene is TRBV10-3, the J gene TRBJ2-3, with no clear D. The V end lost 0 bases, the J end lost 4 bases, and 5 bases lay between the germline ends. This CDR3 is built from 13 residues. Germline V gene sequence: CDR1 ENHRY, CDR2 SYGVKD. DNA of the CDR3: TGTGCCATCAGTGAGTCGGGCGCAGATACGCAGTATTTT. It specifies CAISESGADTQYF.

The chain recombines TRBV5-6 with TRBJ2-7, with 9 bases matching TRBD1. The CDR3 is 15 residues long. The V segment lost 1 base and the J segment 3 bases; nucleotides outside the gene matches: 5. Germline V gene lookup returns CDR1 SGHDT and CDR2 YYEEEE. CDR3: CASSLTPGQGYEQYF. CDR3 in DNA: TGTGCCAGCAGCTTGACACCGGGACAGGGCTACGAGCAGTACTTC.

This chain joins TRBV9 and TRBJ2-3, with 9 bases that match TRBD2. CDR1 and CDR2 (germline): SGDLS, YYNGEE. Trimming at V came to 0 bases and at J to 5 bases, leaving 7 bases not matched to a gene. The CDR3 runs to 16 residues. DNA for the CDR3: TGTGCCAGCAGCGTAGAGGCGGGAGGGCTCGGAGATACGCAGTATTTT. Translating it yields CASSVEAGGLGDTQYF.

This chain links TRBV5-5 with TRBJ2-7; TRBD1 matches 9 bases. Per germline, CDR1 SGHKS and CDR2 YYEKEE (reference sequence). The CDR3 has 15 amino acids. V lost 3 bases and J lost 2; bases outside the gene matches: 6. Written as DNA, the CDR3 is TGTGCCAGCAGCTGGACGGGACAGGGCCCCTACGAGCAGTACTTC. Protein product: CASSWTGQGPYEQYF. Full variable domain (missing parts from reference TRBV5-5 and TRBJ2-7): DAGVTQSPTHLIKTRGQQVTLRCSPISGHKSVSWYQQVLGQGPQFIFQYYEKEERGRGNFPDRFSARQFPNYSSELNVNALLLGDSALYLCASSWTGQGPYEQYFGPGTRLTVT.

The chain recombines TRBV7-9 with TRBJ2-2; tentatively, D is TRBD1 or TRBD2 (6 bases each). Germline values: CDR1 SEHNR, CDR2 FQNEAQ (reference sequence). V gave up 5 bases and J gave up 7 bases, with 11 bases separating them. The CDR3 is 13 amino acids. CDR3 amino acids: CASSTEGGGELFF. DNA for the CDR3: TGTGCCAGCAGCACAGAGGGGGGCGGGGAGCTGTTTTTT.

The J gene is TRBJ1-2, the V gene TRBV7-9, with 7 bases matching TRBD1. The germline gives CDR1 SEHNR, CDR2 FQNEAQ (reference sequence). V was pared by 4 bases and J by 7 bases, with 6 bases of the junction left unmatched. This CDR3 is 13 amino acids long. The CDR3 nucleotides read TGTGCCAGCAGCTCATTAGGGACAGCTGGCTACACCTTC. Protein product: CASSSLGTAGYTF.

This chain uses TRBV6-6 with TRBJ1-2; D is ambiguous. V lost 0 bases and J lost 6, with 14 bases in between. The CDR3 spans 15 residues. CDR1 is MNHNY and CDR2 is SVGAGI in the germline V gene (reference sequence). In DNA, the CDR3 is TGTGCCAGCAGTTACTCAGGATGGGGTTCGGATGGCTACACCTTC. Amino acid sequence: CASSYSGWGSDGYTF.

Only one count was recorded for this clone. The gene calls are TRBV18 and TRBJ1-5; tentative D call: TRBD1 (5 bases). Germline V gene lookup returns CDR1 KGHSH and CDR2 LQKENI. V was cut by 3 bases and J by 0 bases, with 15 bases left in between. The CDR3 is 17 amino acids. The CDR3 nucleotides read TGTGCCAGCTCACCTCTTGCGGCAAGGGGTAGCAATCAGCCCCAGCATTTT. Its protein product is CASSPLAARGSNQPQHF.

The rearrangement joins TRBV7-6 to TRBJ2-2; TRBD2 agrees at 7 bases. The CDR3 runs to 15 residues. Trimming removed 2 bases from V and 7 bases from J; junction bases left unmatched: 7. Germline CDR1 reads SGHVS; CDR2 reads FNYEAQ. CDR3 sequence reads: CASSLSAGVIGELFF. The DNA for the CDR3 is TGTGCCAGCAGCTTATCGGCGGGGGTGATCGGGGAGCTGTTTTTT.

This rearrangement joins TRBV30 to TRBJ2-7; D might be TRBD2 (6 bases). The CDR3 runs 13 residues. The ends were cut back, 2 bases at V and 4 bases at J, with 12 bases in the middle. The germline V gene has CDR1 GTSNPN and CDR2 SVGIG (reference sequence). CDR3 bases: TGTGCCTGGAGTAGTAGGAGGGATTACGAGCAGTACTTC. Translated, it gives CAWSSRRDYEQYF.

To note about this clone: The same CDR3 arises from other DNA sequences in this sample as well. The chain is built from TRBV10-2 and TRBJ1-1, with 9 bases matching TRBD1. V lost 6 bases, J lost 2 bases, and 4 bases stayed unmatched. CDR1 is WSHSY, CDR2 SAAADI, per germline. The CDR3 length is 14 residues. Written as DNA, the CDR3 is TGCGCCAGCAGCGACAGGGGGGGCAACACTGAAGCTTTCTTT. Residues: CASSDRGGNTEAFF.

CDR3 nucleotides: TGTGCCAGCAAAGAGGGCAGGGGAGGAGAGACCCAGTACTTC. Translation: CASKEGRGGETQYF. V is TRBV27 and J is TRBJ2-5; the D gene could be TRBD1 or TRBD2 (6 bases each). The ends were cut back, 7 bases at V and 4 bases at J, with 16 bases in the middle. There are 14 residues in the CDR3. Germline V gives CDR1 MNHEY, CDR2 SMNVEV (reference sequence).

The chain is built from TRBV28 and TRBJ2-7, with 8 bases that match TRBD1. Germline CDR1 reads MDHEN; CDR2 reads SYDVKM. Germline trimming cut 3 bases from V and 4 bases from J; bases unmatched to any gene: 8. This CDR3 is 15 amino acids long. The CDR3 region has the DNA TGTGCCAGCAGTTTGGTCGCGACAGGGGAGTACGAGCAGTACTTC. Amino acids: CASSLVATGEYEQYF.

CDR3 DNA sequence: TGTGCCACCGAATCTTTCGATTCCGGGACAGAGGACGAGCAGTACTTC. Translated, it gives CATESFDSGTEDEQYF. The V call is TRBV15, the J call TRBJ2-7, with TRBD1 matching 7 bases. Germline assignment: CDR1 LNHNV and CDR2 YYDKDF (reference sequence). The CDR3 consists of 16 residues. V was clipped by 8 bases and J by 5 bases; unmatched bases: 18.

J is TRBJ2-7 and V is TRBV5-4, with D possibly called TRBD1 or TRBD2 (6 bases each). The length of the CDR3 is 12 residues. The V end was cut by 4 bases, the J end by 7 bases, with 12 bases between. Germline values: CDR1 SGHNT, CDR2 YYREEE (reference sequence). CDR3 nucleotide sequence: TGTGCCAGCAGCAAAGGAGGGGGAGAGCAGTACTTC. Encoded protein: CASSKGGGEQYF.

The V gene is TRBV5-8, the J gene TRBJ2-3, with 9 bases identical to TRBD1. CDR1 is SGHTS and CDR2 is YDEGEE in the germline V gene. With 2 bases clipped from V and 1 base from J, the junction kept 5 bases outside the gene matches. The CDR3 totals 16 residues. The CDR3 spells CASSLGTGLGTDTQYF. CDR3 nucleotide sequence: TGTGCCAGCAGCTTAGGGACAGGGCTAGGCACAGATACGCAGTATTTT.

The DNA of the CDR3 is TGCGCCAGCAGCGCGGCAGGGAACTATGGCTACACCTTC. Protein sequence: CASSAAGNYGYTF. V usage is TRBV4-1 and J usage is TRBJ1-2; maybe TRBD1 (5 bases). The CDR3 runs to 13 residues. Trimming pared 5 bases from V and 2 bases from J, leaving 9 bases between. The germline V gene encodes CDR1 MGHRA and CDR2 YSYEKL.

The chain combines TRBV7-9 with TRBJ1-3; D unresolved. CDR3 length: 18 residues. Trimming took 2 bases from V and 0 from J, leaving 17 bases between them. CDR1 SEHNR and CDR2 FQNEAQ come from the germline V gene (reference sequence). CDR3 sequence: CASSLLAEKWSSGNTIYF. CDR3 DNA: TGTGCCAGCAGCTTATTGGCAGAAAAGTGGAGCTCTGGAAACACCATATATTTT.

In the case of this clone: The sample contains more than one DNA sequence encoding this CDR3. The rearrangement joins TRBV28 to TRBJ1-2; D is unclear. V lost 2 bases and J lost 5, with 9 bases in between. The germline gives CDR1 MDHEN, CDR2 SYDVKM. This CDR3 is built from 13 residues. The CDR3 nucleotides read TGTGCCAGCAGTTTACTGGGCAGGTATGGCTACACCTTC. This encodes CASSLLGRYGYTF.

This rearrangement joins TRBV9 to TRBJ1-3; D may be TRBD1 (5 bases). The CDR3 has 15 residues. CDR1 is SGDLS, CDR2 YYNGEE, per germline. The ends were cut back, 0 bases at V and 4 bases at J, with 11 bases in the middle. CDR3: CASSVVDTGGNTIYF. The CDR3 DNA is TGTGCCAGCAGCGTAGTTGACACAGGAGGAAACACCATATATTTT.

The chain couples TRBV7-2 to TRBJ2-1, with D hard to call. The CDR3 consists of 17 residues. Trimming took 1 base from V and 0 from J, leaving 13 bases between them. Germline values: CDR1 SGHTA, CDR2 FQGNSA. The CDR3 DNA follows: TGTGCCAGCAGCTTAGAGTCCAGCCGACCCTCCTACAATGAGCAGTTCTTC. Translating gives CASSLESSRPSYNEQFF.

The V gene is TRBV5-1, the J gene TRBJ1-1, with D tentatively TRBD1 (6 bases). Germline lookup yields CDR1 SGHRS and CDR2 YFSETQ. This CDR3 comprises 17 residues. Trimming stripped 6 bases from V and 1 base from J, with 22 bases between. The CDR3 bases are TGCGCCAGCACGGAGAGCGTAACAGGGATTCAGAACACTGAAGCTTTCTTT. Translating gives CASTESVTGIQNTEAFF.

V is TRBV12-2 and J is TRBJ1-5. TRBV12-2 counts as a pseudogene. The CDR3 is 15 residues long. The CDR3 reads CASRLVEGLGQPQHF. In DNA, the CDR3 is TGTGCAAGTCGCTTAGTAGAAGGATTAGGTCAGCCCCAGCATTTT.